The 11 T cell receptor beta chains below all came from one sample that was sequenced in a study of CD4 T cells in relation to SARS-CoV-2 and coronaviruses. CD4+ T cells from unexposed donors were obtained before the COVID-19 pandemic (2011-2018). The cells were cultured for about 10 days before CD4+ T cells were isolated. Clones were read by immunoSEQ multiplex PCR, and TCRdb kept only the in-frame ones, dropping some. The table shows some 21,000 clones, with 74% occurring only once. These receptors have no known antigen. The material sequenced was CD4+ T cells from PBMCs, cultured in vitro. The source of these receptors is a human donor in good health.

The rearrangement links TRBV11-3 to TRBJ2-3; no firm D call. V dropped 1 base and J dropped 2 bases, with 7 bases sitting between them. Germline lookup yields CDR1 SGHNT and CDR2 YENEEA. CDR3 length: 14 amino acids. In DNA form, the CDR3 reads TGTGCCAGCAGCTTAGCAGGAGACACAGATACGCAGTATTTT. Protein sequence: CASSLAGDTDTQYF. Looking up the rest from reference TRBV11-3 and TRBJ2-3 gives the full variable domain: EAGVVQSPRYKIIEKKQPVAFWCNPISGHNTLYWYLQNLGQGPELLIRYENEEAVDDSQLPKDRFSAERLKGVDSTLKIQPAELGDSAVYLCASSLAGDTDTQYFGPGTRLTVL.

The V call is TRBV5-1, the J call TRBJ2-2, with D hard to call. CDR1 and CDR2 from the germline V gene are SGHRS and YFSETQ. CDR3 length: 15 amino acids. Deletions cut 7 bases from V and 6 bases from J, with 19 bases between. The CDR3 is CASAWQSDPPGELFF. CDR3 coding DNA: TGCGCCAGCGCCTGGCAGTCGGACCCTCCCGGGGAGCTGTTTTTT.

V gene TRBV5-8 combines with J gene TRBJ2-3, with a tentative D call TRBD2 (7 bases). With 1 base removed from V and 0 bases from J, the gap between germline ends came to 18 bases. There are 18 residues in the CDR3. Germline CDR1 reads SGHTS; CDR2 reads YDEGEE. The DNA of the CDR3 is TGTGCCAGCAGCTTGTATAGGGGGATCGGGGGGAGCACAGATACGCAGTATTTT. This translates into CASSLYRGIGGSTDTQYF.

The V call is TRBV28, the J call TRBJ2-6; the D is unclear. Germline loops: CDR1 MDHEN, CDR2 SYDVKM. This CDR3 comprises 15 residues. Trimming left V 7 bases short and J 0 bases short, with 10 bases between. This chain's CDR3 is CASTPSGSGANVLTF. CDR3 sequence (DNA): TGTGCCAGCACCCCGAGTGGCTCTGGGGCCAACGTCCTGACTTTC.

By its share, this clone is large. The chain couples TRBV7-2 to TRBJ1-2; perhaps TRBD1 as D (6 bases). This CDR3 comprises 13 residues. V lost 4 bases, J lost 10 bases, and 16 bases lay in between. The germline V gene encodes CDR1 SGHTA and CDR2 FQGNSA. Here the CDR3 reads CASSSYLQGDYTF. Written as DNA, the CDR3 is TGTGCCAGCAGCTCATATTTACAGGGTGACTACACCTTC.

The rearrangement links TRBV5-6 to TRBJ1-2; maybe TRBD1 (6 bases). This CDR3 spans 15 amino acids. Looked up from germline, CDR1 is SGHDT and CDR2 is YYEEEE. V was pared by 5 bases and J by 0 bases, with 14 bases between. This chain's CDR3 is CASRHYRDTNYGYTF. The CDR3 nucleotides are TGTGCCAGCAGACATTATCGGGACACTAACTATGGCTACACCTTC.

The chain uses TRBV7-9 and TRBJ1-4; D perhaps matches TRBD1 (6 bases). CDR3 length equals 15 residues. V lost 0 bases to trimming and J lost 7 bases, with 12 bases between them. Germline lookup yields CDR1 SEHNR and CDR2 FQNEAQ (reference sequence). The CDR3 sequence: CASSLAAGAGEKLFF. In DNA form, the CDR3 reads TGTGCCAGCAGCTTAGCTGCGGGGGCGGGTGAAAAACTGTTTTTT.

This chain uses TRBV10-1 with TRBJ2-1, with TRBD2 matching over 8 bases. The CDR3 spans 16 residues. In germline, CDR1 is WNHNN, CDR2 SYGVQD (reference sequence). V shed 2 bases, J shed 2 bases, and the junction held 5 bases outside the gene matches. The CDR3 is CASSERSGSPYNEQFF. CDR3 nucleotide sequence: TGCGCCAGCAGTGAGAGGAGCGGGAGCCCCTACAATGAGCAGTTCTTC.

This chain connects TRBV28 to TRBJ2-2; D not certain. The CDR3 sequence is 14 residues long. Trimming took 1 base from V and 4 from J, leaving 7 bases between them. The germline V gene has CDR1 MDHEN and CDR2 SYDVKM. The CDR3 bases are TGTGCCAGCAGTTTATTCAAGGGCACCGGGGAGCTGTTTTTT. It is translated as CASSLFKGTGELFF.

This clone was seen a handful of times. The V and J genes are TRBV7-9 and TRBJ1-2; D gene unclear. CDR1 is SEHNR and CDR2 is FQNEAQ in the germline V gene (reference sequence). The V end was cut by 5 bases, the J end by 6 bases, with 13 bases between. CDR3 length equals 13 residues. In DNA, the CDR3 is TGTGCCAGCAGCCTCAACGGAGGGAATGGCTACACCTTC. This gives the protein CASSLNGGNGYTF.

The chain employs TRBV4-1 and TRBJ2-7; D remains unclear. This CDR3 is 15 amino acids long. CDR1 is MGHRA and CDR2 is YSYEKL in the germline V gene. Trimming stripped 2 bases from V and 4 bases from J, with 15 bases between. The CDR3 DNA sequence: TGCGCCAGCAGCCAAACCCACATACCGAGTTACGAGCAGTACTTC. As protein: CASSQTHIPSYEQYF.